This TCR beta chain was sequenced during a study of T cell changes during pregnancy in multiple sclerosis. This CDR3 contains 16 residues. V shed 3 bases and J shed 4 bases, with 17 bases lying between them. Germline CDR1 and CDR2: LNHDA and SQIVND (reference sequence). Method: immunoSEQ multiplex PCR; TCRdb's copy keeps in-frame clones and lacks some. The sample consists of about 40,000 clones, about nine tenths of them appearing once. V gene TRBV19 combines with J gene TRBJ2-3; D is possibly TRBD2 (5 bases). The sample consisted of CD4+ T cells from peripheral blood mononuclear cells, taken in the third trimester of pregnancy. This TCR was recovered from a female donor with multiple sclerosis, enrolled in a pregnancy study. CDR3: CASSIKGQPGADTQYF. The CDR3, as DNA: TGTGCCAGTAGTATTAAGGGCCAGCCCGGGGCAGATACGCAGTATTTT.